This entry describes one TCR beta chain. Per the original data handling: Amplifying reference gene primers gave estimates of nucleated cell counts. Only in-frame clones appear in the TCRdb table, and some are missing; sequencing was by immunoSEQ multiplex PCR. V and J calls plus clone size are reproduced from that table; the DNA served to infer D and trimming. The data show around 200,000 clones, more than 75% seen once. The CDR3 has 14 residues. V lost 6 bases and J 4 bases, leaving 14 bases between the germline ends. Germline V CDR1 and CDR2: MNHNY, SVGAGI (reference sequence). These data originate in a study of blood T cell repertoires in COVID-19. In the study overall: Collection of acute and convalescent COVID-19 samples took place in the United States, Italy and Spain. Nucleic acid was either cDNA or gDNA, and it came from T cells, B-cell-depleted T cells, or PBMCs.

The rearrangement links TRBV6-6 to TRBJ2-3; the D gene is possibly TRBD1 (6 bases). Material: peripheral blood. This TCR derives from a man in his forties or fifties with acute or convalescent COVID-19. The CDR3 DNA follows: TGTGCCAGCAGCGTACAGGGTTGGGCAGATACGCAGTATTTT. It is translated as CASSVQGWADTQYF.